Presented here are 15 T cell receptor beta chains from one specimen sequenced in a study of OX40 agonist ivuxolimab in advanced cancers. Using immunoSEQ multiplex PCR, the repertoire was profiled, and TCRdb retains in-frame clones only, with some absent. The repertoire consists of 65,000 to 95,000 clones, with 80% to 90% occurring once and the leading ten covering 5% to 6.5%. The material was CD4+ or CD8+ T cells sorted from blood, obtained in a trial of the OX40 agonist ivuxolimab. Source of these receptors: an adult with an advanced solid tumor such as melanoma, head and neck, liver or kidney cancer.

The chain combines TRBV4-1 with TRBJ2-7; unclear D gene. This CDR3 spans 15 amino acids. Germline CDR1 MGHRA, CDR2 YSYEKL. Trimming pared 3 bases from V and 0 bases from J, leaving 12 bases between. In DNA form, the CDR3 reads TGCGCCAGCAGCCAGACCCCTCTAAGCTCCTACGAGCAGTACTTC. It encodes CASSQTPLSSYEQYF.

V and J are TRBV11-2 and TRBJ2-7; 10 bases match TRBD1. Germline V CDR1 and CDR2: SGHAT, FQNNGV. The junction had 8 bases not matched to a gene; V was cut back by 5 bases and J by 4 bases. The CDR3 runs 15 residues. The CDR3 protein is CASSGPGQGLYEQYF. For the CDR3, the DNA is TGTGCCAGCAGCGGGCCGGGACAGGGGTTGTACGAGCAGTACTTC.

A single count supports this clone. The genes are TRBV10-2 and TRBJ2-2, with no clear D. V lost 6 bases and J lost 4, with 6 bases in between. CDR3 size: 12 residues. Germline CDR1 and CDR2: WSHSY and SAAADI. The CDR3 sequence is CASRDLTGELFF. DNA of the CDR3: TGCGCCAGCAGGGACCTCACCGGGGAGCTGTTTTTT.

The chain recombines TRBV11-2 with TRBJ2-1, with D possibly being TRBD1 (5 bases). This CDR3 comprises 12 residues. Germline values: CDR1 SGHAT, CDR2 FQNNGV. Trimming stripped 6 bases from V and 7 bases from J, with 10 bases between. CDR3 sequence reads: CASRRTGNEQFF. CDR3 in DNA: TGTGCCAGCAGACGTACAGGAAATGAGCAGTTCTTC.

V is TRBV19 and J is TRBJ2-1; 7 bases match TRBD2. With 6 bases clipped from V and 6 bases from J, the junction kept 11 bases outside the gene matches. This CDR3 spans 15 amino acids. Germline assignment: CDR1 LNHDA and CDR2 SQIVND (reference sequence). CDR3 sequence: CASRGAGSVSNEQFF. DNA of the CDR3: TGTGCCAGTAGGGGAGCGGGATCTGTGTCCAATGAGCAGTTCTTC.

This clone was detected a few times. The V gene is TRBV27, the J gene TRBJ1-6, with D perhaps TRBD1 (5 bases). V shed 8 bases and J shed 5 bases, with 13 bases lying between them. Per the germline V gene, CDR1 is MNHEY and CDR2 is SMNVEV (reference sequence). This CDR3 contains 14 residues. For the CDR3, the DNA is TGTGCCAGCGCCCTGACAGTCAATAATTCACCCCTCCACTTT. Its translation: CASALTVNNSPLHF.

The V and J genes are TRBV6-5 and TRBJ2-7; D gene unclear. CDR1 and CDR2 from the germline V gene are MNHEY and SVGAGI. CDR3 size: 14 residues. Between the trimmed V and J ends, which lost 5 bases and 1 base, there was a span of 12 bases. CDR3 loop: CASSLGPESYEQYF. CDR3 in DNA: TGTGCCAGCAGTCTCGGGCCAGAGTCCTACGAGCAGTACTTC.

The V and J genes are TRBV19 and TRBJ1-2; TRBD1 matches at 8 bases. The CDR3 runs 13 residues. The germline V gene encodes CDR1 LNHDA and CDR2 SQIVND (reference sequence). V lost 5 bases and J lost 7; bases outside the gene matches: 6. This CDR3 is CASSPTGVRGYTF. In DNA form, the CDR3 reads TGTGCCAGTAGTCCGACAGGGGTGCGTGGCTACACCTTC.

V gene TRBV6-5 combines with J gene TRBJ1-5; D unresolved. V gave up 2 bases and J gave up 5 bases, with 13 bases separating them. This CDR3 has 15 residues. The germline gives CDR1 MNHEY, CDR2 SVGAGI. This CDR3 is CASSYRVIAYQPQHF. The CDR3 DNA reads as TGTGCCAGCAGTTACAGGGTAATAGCCTATCAGCCCCAGCATTTT.

The chain employs TRBV5-1 and TRBJ2-5, with 9 bases lining up with TRBD1. Germline V lookup: CDR1 SGHRS, CDR2 YFSETQ. V lost 2 bases, J lost 5 bases, and 4 bases stayed unmatched. The CDR3 covers 14 residues. The CDR3 loop reads CASSLQGAWETQYF. In DNA form, the CDR3 reads TGCGCCAGCAGCTTACAGGGGGCTTGGGAGACCCAGTACTTC.

The J gene is TRBJ2-2, the V gene TRBV2; TRBD1 matches 9 bases. This CDR3 has 14 residues. Germline-derived CDR1 and CDR2 are SNHLY and FYNNEI. J gave up 0 bases and V 8 bases, and 1 base lay outside the gene matches. CDR3 coding DNA: TGTGCCAGCCGGACAGGGGCGAACACCGGGGAGCTGTTTTTT. Translation gives CASRTGANTGELFF.

The genes are TRBV2 and TRBJ2-3, with 10 bases matching TRBD2. V shed 6 bases and J 6 bases; nucleotides not matched to a gene: 6. Germline lookup yields CDR1 SNHLY and CDR2 FYNNEI. CDR3 length: 14 amino acids. The DNA of the CDR3 is TGTGCCAGCAGGGAGCGGGGGGGGAGGGATACGCAGTATTTT. Protein product: CASRERGGRDTQYF.

The V and J genes are TRBV9 and TRBJ1-6, with TRBD1 matching 9 bases. Trimming cost V 2 bases and J 7 bases; bases outside gene matches: 4. The CDR3 contains 15 residues. The V gene's germline CDR1 is SGDLS and CDR2 YYNGEE. The CDR3 sequence is CASSVGQGSNSPLHF. CDR3 coding DNA: TGTGCCAGCAGCGTCGGACAGGGGTCCAATTCACCCCTCCACTTT.

The V gene is TRBV27, the J gene TRBJ2-2, with D unclear. Deletions cut 8 bases from V and 7 bases from J, with 8 bases between. CDR1 and CDR2 from the germline V gene are MNHEY and SMNVEV (reference sequence). This CDR3 is 11 amino acids long. CDR3 region: CASGTLGELFF. The CDR3 region has the DNA TGTGCCAGCGGCACTCTCGGGGAGCTGTTTTTT.

This clone was picked up one time. The chain combines TRBV10-3 with TRBJ2-3; D is uncertain. There are 12 residues in the CDR3. With 6 bases removed from V and 0 bases from J, the gap between germline ends came to 4 bases. Germline CDR1 ENHRY, CDR2 SYGVKD. This CDR3 reads CAIRASTDTQYF. In DNA, the CDR3 is TGTGCCATCAGGGCTAGCACAGATACGCAGTATTTT.